These 17 T cell receptor beta chains were all obtained from the same sample, sequenced in a study of OX40 agonist ivuxolimab in advanced cancers. The assay was immunoSEQ multiplex PCR, and TCRdb's table has in-frame clones only and misses some. The table lists approximately 59,000 clones, 80% to 90% of them singletons. The specimen was CD4+ or CD8+ T cells sorted from blood, collected in a trial of the OX40 agonist ivuxolimab. These receptors originate from an adult with an advanced solid tumor such as melanoma, head and neck, liver or kidney cancer.

The chain employs TRBV19 and TRBJ2-2; D perhaps matches TRBD1 (6 bases). Trimming cost V 7 bases and J 3 bases, with 15 bases left between them. Germline-derived CDR1 and CDR2 are LNHDA and SQIVND (reference sequence). The CDR3 has 15 residues. The CDR3 protein is CASKPRGWDTGELFF. CDR3 coding DNA: TGTGCCAGTAAACCAAGGGGGTGGGACACCGGGGAGCTGTTTTTT.

The rearrangement links TRBV6-6 to TRBJ1-1; 8 bases match TRBD1. The germline CDR1 and CDR2 sequences are MNHNY and SVGAGI (reference sequence). The CDR3 length is 14 residues. V lost 7 bases to trimming and J lost 5 bases; unmatched junction nucleotides: 9. CDR3 region: CASNSGGAETEAFF. DNA of the CDR3: TGTGCCAGCAACTCAGGGGGCGCGGAGACTGAAGCTTTCTTT.

This clone was counted between two and nine times. The V gene is TRBV27, the J gene TRBJ2-1; 12 nucleotides agree with TRBD2. Per germline, CDR1 MNHEY and CDR2 SMNVEV (reference sequence). The V gene end was trimmed by 6 bases and the J gene end by 6 bases; junction bases not matched to a gene: 6. The CDR3 loop spans 15 amino acids. The CDR3 bases are TGTGCCAGCAGCCCGACTAGCGGGAGTGTCAATGAGCAGTTCTTC. Its protein product is CASSPTSGSVNEQFF.

CDR3 region: CASSLNLDSSYEQYF. DNA of the CDR3: TGTGCCAGCAGCCTAAATTTGGACAGTTCCTACGAGCAGTACTTC. This chain uses TRBV11-2 with TRBJ2-7; D perhaps matches TRBD1 (6 bases). In germline, CDR1 is SGHAT, CDR2 FQNNGV. The CDR3 is 15 residues long. V lost 5 bases to trimming and J lost 1 base, with 15 bases between them.

The gene calls are TRBV9 and TRBJ1-3, with 8 bases lining up with TRBD1. Germline V gene sequence: CDR1 SGDLS, CDR2 YYNGEE. This CDR3 has 16 residues. Trimming cost V 4 bases and J 0 bases; bases outside gene matches: 6. CDR3 bases: TGTGCCAGCAGCCGTCAGGGGGCCTTCTCTGGAAACACCATATATTTT. This codes for CASSRQGAFSGNTIYF.

The CDR3: CAETPGYNEQFF. The CDR3 nucleotides are TGTGCAGAAACCCCAGGATACAATGAGCAGTTCTTC. The V gene is TRBV2, the J gene TRBJ2-1, with unresolved D. CDR3 size: 12 residues. CDR1 and CDR2 from the germline V gene are SNHLY and FYNNEI. The full variable domain, in which reference TRBV2 and TRBJ2-1 provide the parts outside the CDR3, is EPEVTQTPSHQVTQMGQEVILRCVPISNHLYFYWYRQILGQKVEFLVSFYNNEISEKSEIFDDQFSVERPDGSNFTLKIRSTKLEDSAMYFCAETPGYNEQFFGPGTRLTVL.

V gene TRBV19 combines with J gene TRBJ1-5, with 7 bases aligning to TRBD1. The germline CDR1 and CDR2 sequences are LNHDA and SQIVND (reference sequence). The CDR3 totals 13 residues. The trim removed 6 bases at V and 6 bases at J, leaving 5 bases unmatched. The CDR3 bases are TGTGCCAGTAGCCCCGACAGGGCTCAGCCCCAGCATTTT. This encodes CASSPDRAQPQHF.

This clone was picked up a small number of times. The rearrangement uses TRBV7-3 and TRBJ2-1, with D perhaps matching TRBD1 or TRBD2 (5 bases each). The V end lost 4 bases, the J end lost 3 bases, and 25 bases lay between the germline ends. The CDR3 length is 19 residues. Germline V gene data show CDR1 as SGHTA and CDR2 as FQGTGA. The CDR3 DNA follows: TGTGCCAGCAGCTCGGCCGCCGGGACCCGGGGTTTTAACTACAATGAGCAGTTCTTC. This gives the protein CASSSAAGTRGFNYNEQFF.

The gene calls are TRBV7-2 and TRBJ2-3; TRBD1 is a possible D gene (6 bases). CDR1 and CDR2 (germline): SGHTA, FQGNSA. This CDR3 is built from 16 residues. V was trimmed by 3 bases and J by 5 bases, leaving 18 bases between them. DNA for the CDR3: TGTGCCAGCAGCTTCTTCAAGGGGACACTTCAAGATACGCAGTATTTT. It encodes CASSFFKGTLQDTQYF.

V gene TRBV5-1 combines with J gene TRBJ2-7; D perhaps matches TRBD1 (6 bases). The CDR3 is 14 amino acids. The germline gives CDR1 SGHRS, CDR2 YFSETQ. The V gene lost 3 bases and the J gene lost 3 bases, with 13 bases spanning the gap. CDR3 coding DNA: TGCGCCAGCAGCTATGCCGGGACAAACTACGAGCAGTACTTC. It codes for CASSYAGTNYEQYF.

V is TRBV9 and J is TRBJ2-1, with unresolved D. The germline V and J ends were trimmed by 0 bases and 9 bases, with 10 bases remaining between them. This CDR3 spans 13 amino acids. Germline assignment: CDR1 SGDLS and CDR2 YYNGEE. This CDR3 reads CASSVGTPGEQFF. The CDR3 nucleotides are TGTGCCAGCAGCGTAGGGACCCCTGGTGAGCAGTTCTTC.

The rearrangement uses TRBV5-1 and TRBJ2-1; 9 bases map to TRBD2. Germline V CDR1 and CDR2: SGHRS, YFSETQ. After removal of 6 bases from V and 5 bases from J, the junction contained 6 bases not matched to a gene. CDR3 length equals 14 residues. The CDR3 region has the DNA TGCGCCAGCAAAAGACTAGCGGCAGACAATGAGCAGTTCTTC. This sequence encodes CASKRLAADNEQFF.

This clone has a single count. The rearrangement joins TRBV28 to TRBJ2-5; 9 nucleotides line up with TRBD2. Germline-derived CDR1 and CDR2 are MDHEN and SYDVKM. The CDR3 covers 16 residues. V lost 6 bases to trimming and J lost 4 bases; unmatched junction nucleotides: 12. The CDR3 sequence is CASRSSRAGGRETQYF. In DNA form, the CDR3 reads TGTGCCAGCAGGTCAAGTCGAGCGGGAGGCCGAGAGACCCAGTACTTC.

The chain links TRBV27 to TRBJ2-1; TRBD2 agrees at 8 bases. Germline CDR1 and CDR2: MNHEY and SMNVEV (reference sequence). The CDR3 is made up of 17 amino acids. Germline trimming cut 5 bases from V and 7 bases from J; bases unmatched to any gene: 16. The DNA for the CDR3 is TGTGCCAGCAGTCCCAAGGAAAGCGGGAGATCTTATAATGAGCAGTTCTTC. Amino acid sequence: CASSPKESGRSYNEQFF.

This clone was found a few times. V and J are TRBV2 and TRBJ2-5, with D hard to call. Between the trimmed V and J ends, which lost 4 bases and 4 bases, there was a span of 10 bases. The CDR3 runs to 13 residues. CDR1 SNHLY and CDR2 FYNNEI come from the germline V gene. The CDR3 DNA reads TGTGCCAGCAGTGGGAACGTCCCAGAGACCCAGTACTTC. It translates to CASSGNVPETQYF.

This clone was detected a few times. This chain uses TRBV6-6 with TRBJ2-1; 7 bases map to TRBD2. The V and J ends lost 5 bases and 4 bases, in that order; junction bases with no gene match: 5. This CDR3 is built from 14 residues. Per germline, CDR1 MNHNY and CDR2 SVGAGI (reference sequence). The CDR3 protein is CASSNSGPYNEQFF. CDR3 bases: TGTGCCAGCAGTAATAGCGGGCCATACAATGAGCAGTTCTTC.

The rearrangement joins TRBV5-1 to TRBJ2-5, with D possibly TRBD1 on 5 matching bases. Germline CDR1 reads SGHRS; CDR2 reads YFSETQ. The germline V and J ends were trimmed by 0 bases and 4 bases, with 7 bases remaining between them. CDR3 length: 13 residues. The CDR3 sequence is CASSLGQLETQYF. CDR3 coding DNA: TGCGCCAGCAGCTTGGGACAGCTAGAGACCCAGTACTTC. Full variable domain (missing parts from reference TRBV5-1 and TRBJ2-5): KAGVTQTPRYLIKTRGQQVTLSCSPISGHRSVSWYQQTPGQGLQFLFEYFSETQRNKGNFPGRFSGRQFSNSRSEMNVSTLELGDSALYLCASSLGQLETQYFGPGTRLLVL.